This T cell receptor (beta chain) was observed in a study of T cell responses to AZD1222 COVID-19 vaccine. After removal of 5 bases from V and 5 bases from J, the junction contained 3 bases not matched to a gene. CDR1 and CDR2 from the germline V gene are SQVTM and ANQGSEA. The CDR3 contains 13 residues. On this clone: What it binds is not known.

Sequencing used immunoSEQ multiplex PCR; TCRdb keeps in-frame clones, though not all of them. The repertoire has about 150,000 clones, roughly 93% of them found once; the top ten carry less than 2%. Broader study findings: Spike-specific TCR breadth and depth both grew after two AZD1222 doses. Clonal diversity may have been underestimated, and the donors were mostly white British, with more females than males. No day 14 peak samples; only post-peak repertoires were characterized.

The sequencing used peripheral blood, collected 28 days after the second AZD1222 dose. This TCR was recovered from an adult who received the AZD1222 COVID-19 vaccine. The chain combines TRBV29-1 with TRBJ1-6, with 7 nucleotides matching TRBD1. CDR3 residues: CSVRQGDNSPLHF. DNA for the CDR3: TGCAGCGTTCGACAGGGAGATAATTCACCCCTCCACTTT.